This T cell receptor (beta chain) was sequenced for a study of blood T cell repertoires in COVID-19 (dated by TCRdb to the early 2020s). At the level of the whole study: The collaborator samples originated in the United States, Italy and Spain and spanned the acute and convalescent phases of COVID-19. The dataset comprised deeply sampled blood TCRbeta repertoires from subjects exposed to, actively infected with, or recovered from COVID-19. The samples were drawn from the first 160 participants of the ongoing ImmuneRACE study and from over a thousand subjects provided by 6 global collaborators. A de-identified subject ID, COVID-19 status, age in years and sex were almost always included in the sample metadata. The prospective study material was composed of cDNA or gDNA derived from T cells, B-cell-depleted T cells, or PBMCs. Where HLA class I and class II types were available, the types were taken from metadata supplied by the sample provider, not from assay-based typing. The repertoires were made available in a free public database intended to serve as a resource for research on the immune response to SARS-CoV-2.

The paper's findings and limits, for the study overall: The amount of clinical and demographic metadata varied by source and participant and was provided uncurated.

TCRbeta CDR3 regions were amplified from genomic DNA using the immunoSEQ Assay, a bias-controlled multiplex PCR. Turning to the authors' computational methods: Nucleated cell counts per sample were estimated from amplification of reference gene primers within the assay. To quantify the absolute abundance of each unique TCRbeta CDR3 rearrangement, sequence reads were collapsed and filtered. For each sample, productive Simpson clonality was calculated as the square root of Simpson's diversity index over productive rearrangements. Held by TCRdb, this immuneACCESS table contains in-frame sequences only and omits some clones. Under half of the omission traces to an unresolved V gene where checked; the cause of the rest is unknown. V, J and clone size derive from that table, while D and trimming were established from the DNA sequence. The table for this sample lists around 370,000 clones; 88% of them were counted only once. The ten largest account for about 7% of the sample.

Looking up the germline V gene (reference sequence) yields CDR1 SEHNR and CDR2 FQNEAQ. The CDR3 goes from the cysteine to the phenylalanine over 16 residues. Only CDR3 DNA is held: 48 bases, read in frame from base 1. From V the trimming removes 6 bases and from J it removes 4 bases, while the gene matches leave 10 bases of the junction unaccounted for. A word on this clone: Its antigen target is currently unknown. The record has no base qualities; no much larger clone is one base away.

One collaborating source in Seattle enrolled patients during active infection and followed them longitudinally through the course of disease. Whole blood was collected in K2EDTA tubes by collaborating institutions according to the institutions' own protocols. For TCRbeta analysis, collaborators shipped samples as frozen whole blood, isolated PBMCs, or DNA extracted from either of those sample types. This TCR came from a woman in her 70s with COVID-19, enrolled during active disease. The material sequenced was peripheral blood. The chain uses TRBV7-9 and TRBJ2-1, with TRBD1 matching 9 junction bases. The CDR3 region: CASRTGTGSAYNEQFF. The DNA sequence follows: TGTGCCAGCAGAACCGGGACAGGGAGTGCTTACAATGAGCAGTTCTTC.